This TCR beta chain was recovered during a study of CD8+CD57+ T cells in acquired aplastic anemia. Study-level background: Sorting CD4+ and CD8+ cells gave DNA averaging approximately 3 ug. General study findings and limits: Patients and controls were not found to differ significantly in CD8+ Simpson's diversity. The same twenty-nine CD8+ CDR3 sequences occurred in patients and in controls.

Using genomic DNA as the template, TCR beta VDJ and CDR3 profiling was carried out. MiXCR, run by TCRdb on the reads, gives a single entry per CDR3 protein. The data show under 350,000 distinct CDR3 sequences, around 60% seen once. V trimming: 6 bases; J trimming: 0 bases; junction bases outside the gene matches: 4. The V gene's germline CDR1 is ENHRY and CDR2 SYGVKD. The CDR3 contains 15 residues. Worth noting for this clonotype: Its antigen is unidentified.

The TCR originated in a human donor with severe aplastic anemia or a healthy control (not recorded which). The chain couples TRBV10-3 to TRBJ2-2; 7 bases match TRBD2. The sample taken for sequencing was sorted CD4+, CD8+, or CD8+CD57+ T cells (not recorded which) from PBMCs. The CDR3 reads CAISPGTTNTGELFF. The CDR3 region has the DNA TGTGCCATCAGCCCCGGGACTACGAACACCGGGGAGCTGTTTTTT.